This T cell receptor beta chain was identified during a study of T cell responses to AZD1222 COVID-19 vaccine. Generated by immunoSEQ multiplex PCR, the TCRdb table keeps only in-frame clones and is missing some. The data show approximately 80,000 clones, with roughly 87% seen just once and roughly 24% held by the top ten. Worth noting for this clone: Its antigen is not known.

The study's findings and limits: Just a handful of AZD1222 recipients were seropositive at baseline. Close to half of spike-specific TCRs reportedly recognize unmutated variant regions.

Per germline, CDR1 KGHSY and CDR2 FQNENV. The V gene lost 5 bases and the J gene lost 5 bases, with 6 bases spanning the gap. CDR3 length equals 12 residues. This specimen was peripheral blood, taken on day 0 of AZD1222 vaccination. The clonotype originates from an adult in good health. V is TRBV16 and J is TRBJ1-4; the D is unclear. CDR3 sequence (DNA): TGTGCCAGCAGCTTACGAAATGAAAAACTGTTTTTT. This codes for CASSLRNEKLFF.